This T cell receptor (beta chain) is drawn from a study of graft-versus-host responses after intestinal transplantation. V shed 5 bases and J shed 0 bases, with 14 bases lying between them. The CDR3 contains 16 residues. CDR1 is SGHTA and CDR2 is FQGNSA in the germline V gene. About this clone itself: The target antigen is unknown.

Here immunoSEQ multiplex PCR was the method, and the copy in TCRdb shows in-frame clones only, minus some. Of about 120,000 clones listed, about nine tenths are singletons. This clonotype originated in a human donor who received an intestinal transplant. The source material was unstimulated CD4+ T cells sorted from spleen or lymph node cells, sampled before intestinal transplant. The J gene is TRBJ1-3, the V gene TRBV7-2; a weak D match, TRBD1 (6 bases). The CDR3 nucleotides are TGTGCCAGCAGCCCCGCCGGGACACGCTCTGGAAACACCATATATTTT. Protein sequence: CASSPAGTRSGNTIYF.